This TCR beta chain originates from a study of OX40 agonist ivuxolimab in advanced cancers. Overall study context: Age averaged around 58 years (range 23 to 79), and about 86% were male.

Sequencing used immunoSEQ multiplex PCR; TCRdb keeps in-frame clones, though not all of them. In the table there are approximately 49,000 clones, approximately 81% of which are singletons. This clone was seen a handful of times. The antigen is not known. Study-wide findings and caveats: The average count of expanded clones was higher among CD8+ T cells than among CD4+. Circulating CD4+ and CD8+ T cells showed clonal expansion by week 6 at 0.1 to 3.0 mg/kg.

This clonotype was obtained from an adult with an advanced solid tumor such as melanoma, head and neck, liver or kidney cancer. Sample: CD4+ or CD8+ T cells sorted from blood, taken in a trial of the OX40 agonist ivuxolimab.

CDR3 coding DNA: TGTGCCACCCTTTCTTGGACCGGGGAGCTGTTTTTT. This gives the protein CATLSWTGELFF. The chain recombines TRBV7-9 with TRBJ2-2; D unclear. Trimming took 10 bases from V and 5 from J, leaving 11 bases between them. The CDR3 totals 12 residues. Germline V gene lookup returns CDR1 SEHNR and CDR2 FQNEAQ (reference sequence).